This is a list of T cell receptor beta chains from one sample in a study of cytomegalovirus exposure and HLA in healthy donors. Assay: immunoSEQ multiplex PCR; the TCRdb copy retains only in-frame clones and omits some. The repertoire consists of 100,000 to 150,000 clones, with 77% occurring once and the leading ten covering roughly 13%. Sequencing used PBMCs. Source of these receptors: a woman aged 40 to 55 in good health and CMV-seropositive. The CDR3 runs from the conserved cysteine through the conserved F or W. The order of the fields is clone size, J gene, V gene, D gene, CDR3 DNA, CDR3 protein. A D gene is named only where the DNA matches it firmly. Clone size, where shown, is once, few, many, or a class for clones that have expanded.

abundance: -; j_gene: TRBJ1-6; v_gene: TRBV5-4; d_gene: -; CDR3nt: TGTGCCAGCAGGTTAACAGGGAATTCACCCCTCCACTTT; CDR3aa: CASRLTGNSPLHF
abundance: -; j_gene: TRBJ1-1; v_gene: TRBV28; d_gene: -; CDR3nt: TGTGCCAGCAGTTCCGGGTGGACTGAAGCTTTCTTT; CDR3aa: CASSSGWTEAFF
abundance: -; j_gene: TRBJ1-6; v_gene: TRBV6-6; d_gene: TRBD1; CDR3nt: TGTGCCAGCAGGAGACAGGGTACACCGGCGAATTCACCCCTCCACTTT; CDR3aa: CASRRQGTPANSPLHF
abundance: -; j_gene: TRBJ2-7; v_gene: TRBV4-2; d_gene: -; CDR3nt: TGTGCCAGCAGCCAAGAATGGCCCGGGAGCTCCTACGAGCAGTACTTC; CDR3aa: CASSQEWPGSSYEQYF
abundance: -; j_gene: TRBJ2-5; v_gene: TRBV7-9; d_gene: -; CDR3nt: TGTGCCAGCAGCTTAAGGTCTCAGGGGCTGGAGACCCAGTACTTC; CDR3aa: CASSLRSQGLETQYF
abundance: -; j_gene: TRBJ1-5; v_gene: TRBV29-1; d_gene: TRBD1; CDR3nt: TGCAGCGTCATACAGGGGTTCGATCAGCCCCAGCATTTT; CDR3aa: CSVIQGFDQPQHF
abundance: -; j_gene: TRBJ1-2; v_gene: TRBV11-3; d_gene: -; CDR3nt: TGTGCCAGCAGCTTACGCCCGGCAGGGGCGAACTATGGCTACACCTTC; CDR3aa: CASSLRPAGANYGYTF
abundance: once; j_gene: TRBJ2-2; v_gene: TRBV7-6; d_gene: -; CDR3nt: TGTGCCAGCAGCTCCAAAATGACCGGGGAGCTGTTTTTT; CDR3aa: CASSSKMTGELFF
abundance: once; j_gene: TRBJ2-7; v_gene: TRBV9; d_gene: TRBD1; CDR3nt: TGTGCCAGCGGACAGGGACCAACCTACGAGCAGTACTTC; CDR3aa: CASGQGPTYEQYF
abundance: -; j_gene: TRBJ2-2; v_gene: TRBV9; d_gene: TRBD1; CDR3nt: TGTGCCAGCAGCGCGGCAGGGACAGGGCTTAACACCGGGGAGCTGTTTTTT; CDR3aa: CASSAAGTGLNTGELFF
abundance: few; j_gene: TRBJ2-7; v_gene: TRBV20-1; d_gene: -; CDR3nt: TGCAGTGCTGCCCAGGGCTACGAGCAGTACTTC; CDR3aa: CSAAQGYEQYF
abundance: medium-sized; j_gene: TRBJ2-3; v_gene: TRBV19; d_gene: TRBD2; CDR3nt: TGTGCCAGTAAGGAGGGAGGGCCCGAAGATACGCAGTATTTT; CDR3aa: CASKEGGPEDTQYF
abundance: -; j_gene: TRBJ2-7; v_gene: TRBV7-9; d_gene: TRBD2; CDR3nt: TGTGCCAGCAGCTCAAAGGTGGGGACTACCTTTCGTGAGCAGTACTTC; CDR3aa: CASSSKVGTTFREQYF
abundance: few; j_gene: TRBJ1-4; v_gene: TRBV28; d_gene: -; CDR3nt: TGTGCCAGCAGTTTTCAGGTCAAACTCTATGCAACTAATGAAAAACTGTTTTTT; CDR3aa: CASSFQVKLYATNEKLFF
abundance: -; j_gene: TRBJ1-3; v_gene: TRBV13; d_gene: TRBD1; CDR3nt: TGTGCCAGCAGCTTGGGACAGGGGGCGCTTCGGGCTGGAAACACCATATATTTT; CDR3aa: CASSLGQGALRAGNTIYF
abundance: -; j_gene: TRBJ2-3; v_gene: TRBV28; d_gene: TRBD2; CDR3nt: TGTGCCAGCAGTTTACCTAGCGGCCCCGATACGCAGTATTTT; CDR3aa: CASSLPSGPDTQYF
abundance: -; j_gene: TRBJ1-2; v_gene: TRBV2; d_gene: -; CDR3nt: TGTGCCAGCAGTGAGATCGGGAATAACTATGGCTACACCTTC; CDR3aa: CASSEIGNNYGYTF
abundance: -; j_gene: TRBJ2-7; v_gene: TRBV7-2; d_gene: TRBD2; CDR3nt: TGTGCCAGCGGGGGGGGTTTGGGCTACGAGCAGTACTTC; CDR3aa: CASGGGLGYEQYF
abundance: -; j_gene: TRBJ1-1; v_gene: TRBV18; d_gene: TRBD1; CDR3nt: TGTGCCAGCTCCTACGGACAGGGGACTGAAGCTTTCTTT; CDR3aa: CASSYGQGTEAFF
abundance: few; j_gene: TRBJ2-1; v_gene: TRBV7-9; d_gene: TRBD1; CDR3nt: TGTGCCAGCAGCCTAGACAGGGGGTCCTACAATGAGCAGTTCTTC; CDR3aa: CASSLDRGSYNEQFF
abundance: -; j_gene: TRBJ2-7; v_gene: TRBV29-1; d_gene: TRBD1; CDR3nt: TGCAGCGTTGGAGGGGGCGGCCAGGAGCAGTACTTC; CDR3aa: CSVGGGGQEQYF
abundance: -; j_gene: TRBJ2-2; v_gene: TRBV5-6; d_gene: -; CDR3nt: TGTGCCAGCATCGCAGGAGGCACCGGGGAGCTGTTTTTT; CDR3aa: CASIAGGTGELFF
abundance: -; j_gene: TRBJ1-5; v_gene: TRBV2; d_gene: -; CDR3nt: TGTGCCAGCAGTAAAAGGGCGGGGACTAGGGGGCCCCAGCATTTT; CDR3aa: CASSKRAGTRGPQHF
abundance: -; j_gene: TRBJ2-7; v_gene: TRBV2; d_gene: -; CDR3nt: TGTGCCAGCAGTCAGCGATACGAGCAGTACTTC; CDR3aa: CASSQRYEQYF
abundance: -; j_gene: TRBJ1-6; v_gene: TRBV19; d_gene: -; CDR3nt: TGTGCCAGTAGCCTGTCGACTGAGCATAATTCACCCCTCCACTTT; CDR3aa: CASSLSTEHNSPLHF
abundance: -; j_gene: TRBJ2-1; v_gene: TRBV10-1; d_gene: TRBD2; CDR3nt: TGCGCCAGCAGTGAGTCGGGGACTAGCGGGATGGGCTACAATGAGCAGTTCTTC; CDR3aa: CASSESGTSGMGYNEQFF
abundance: -; j_gene: TRBJ2-2; v_gene: TRBV30; d_gene: TRBD1; CDR3nt: TGTGCCTGGAGTACACAGGGGCACGGGGAGCTGTTTTTT; CDR3aa: CAWSTQGHGELFF
abundance: -; j_gene: TRBJ2-7; v_gene: TRBV28; d_gene: TRBD2; CDR3nt: TGTGCCAGCAGTTCTCCCGGCGGGGGATTTTACGAGCAGTACTTC; CDR3aa: CASSSPGGGFYEQYF
abundance: -; j_gene: TRBJ2-5; v_gene: TRBV6-1; d_gene: -; CDR3nt: TGTGCCAGCAGTATCAGGGGCCCAGAGACCCAGTACTTC; CDR3aa: CASSIRGPETQYF
abundance: -; j_gene: TRBJ2-7; v_gene: TRBV6-5; d_gene: TRBD1; CDR3nt: TGTGCCAGCAGTCGGGACAGGGAACTTTACTACGAGCAGTACTTC; CDR3aa: CASSRDRELYYEQYF
abundance: -; j_gene: TRBJ2-3; v_gene: TRBV27; d_gene: TRBD2; CDR3nt: TGTGCCAGCAGTTCAAGGGGGGGACTAGCGGGAGGGCCGGGCACAGATACGCAGTATTTT; CDR3aa: CASSSRGGLAGGPGTDTQYF